These T cell receptor beta chains were read from a single sample in a study of identical twins. TCRdb called the 5' RACE reads again in MiXCR, with one record for every CDR3 protein. The table lists around 250,000 distinct CDR3 sequences, roughly 13% of them singletons. These data also featured in a second study, about yellow fever vaccine responses in identical twins.

The sample consisted of memory (CD45RO+) T cells sorted from blood. These receptors all stem from a young woman in good health. Each CDR3 is given with its conserved first and last residue. A D gene is named only where the DNA matches it firmly. Clone sizes are given selectively: once, few, many, or a class where the clone is expanded.

>TRBD1|TRBV19|few|14|TRBJ2-2
CASTMTGPTGELFF
TGTGCCAGTACGATGACAGGGCCCACCGGGGAGCTGTTTTTT
>TRBD2|TRBV6-5|NA|16|TRBJ2-5
CASSYRSSGGKETQYF
TGTGCCAGCAGTTACCGTTCTAGCGGGGGTAAAGAGACCCAGTACTTC
>NA|TRBV5-6|many|13|TRBJ2-3
CASSRKGGYTQYF
TGTGCCAGCAGCAGAAAGGGGGGTTATACGCAGTATTTT
>NA|TRBV5-1|few|15|TRBJ2-1
CASILAPWGGDGQFF
TGCGCCAGCATACTGGCCCCTTGGGGCGGCGATGGGCAGTTCTTC
>NA|TRBV5-1|few|16|TRBJ2-1
CASSTGDRGSYNEQFF
TGCGCCAGCAGCACGGGGGACCGCGGCTCCTACAATGAGCAGTTCTTC
>NA|TRBV5-1|few|14|TRBJ2-3
CASSLTSGLDTQYF
TGCGCCAGCAGCCTTACCAGCGGACTGGACACGCAGTATTTT
>TRBD2|TRBV5-1|few|17|TRBJ2-7
CASSLDTGGGRGIKQYF
TGCGCCAGCAGCTTGGATACCGGTGGCGGGAGGGGCATAAAGCAGTACTTC
>NA|TRBV7-2|NA|14|TRBJ2-3
CASSLAGVTDTQYF
TGTGCCAGCAGCTTAGCGGGGGTAACAGATACGCAGTATTTT
>TRBD2|TRBV20-1|NA|19|TRBJ2-7
CSATLPSGNSLLVSYEQYF
TGCAGTGCAACACTTCCTAGCGGGAACTCATTATTGGTGTCCTACGAGCAGTACTTC
>TRBD1|TRBV28|NA|14|TRBJ2-2
CASSLGQGSGELFF
TGTGCCAGCAGTTTGGGACAGGGGAGTGGGGAGCTGTTTTTT
>TRBD1|TRBV5-6|many|16|TRBJ2-3
CASSLRGTGFTDTQYF
TGTGCCAGCAGCTTGCGCGGGACAGGTTTCACAGATACGCAGTATTTT
>NA|TRBV19|few|11|TRBJ2-5
CASSTAETQYF
TGTGCCAGTAGTACCGCGGAGACCCAGTACTTC
>TRBD1|TRBV7-2|NA|14|TRBJ1-6
CASSFRGPISPLHF
TGTGCCAGCAGTTTTAGGGGGCCAATTTCACCCCTCCACTTT
>TRBD1|TRBV6-5|few|15|TRBJ1-1
CASSHRGPENTEAFF
TGTGCCAGCAGTCACAGGGGGCCTGAGAACACTGAAGCTTTCTTT
>TRBD1|TRBV5-1|many|14|TRBJ2-5
CASSLEGGRETQYF
TGCGCCAGCAGCTTGGAAGGGGGCCGAGAGACCCAGTACTTC
>NA|TRBV20-1|few|12|TRBJ2-1
CSADQGRDEQFF
TGCAGTGCAGATCAGGGGAGGGATGAGCAGTTCTTC
>NA|TRBV3-1|NA|12|TRBJ2-5
CASSQGSLTQYF
TGTGCCAGCAGCCAAGGTTCGCTGACCCAGTACTTC
>NA|TRBV20-1|NA|13|TRBJ2-3
CSALGSSTDTQYF
TGCAGTGCTTTGGGATCTAGCACAGATACGCAGTATTTT
>NA|TRBV2|few|11|TRBJ2-7
CASSETYEQYF
TGTGCCAGCAGTGAAACCTACGAGCAGTACTTC
>NA|TRBV24-1|few|14|TRBJ1-2
CATSGPTDLIGYTF
TGTGCCACCAGTGGTCCGACCGATTTAATCGGCTACACCTTC
>TRBD2|TRBV5-1|NA|21|TRBJ2-3
CASSLARRASGSGILTDTQYF
TGCGCCAGCAGCTTGGCCAGGAGGGCTAGCGGGAGTGGAATTCTCACAGATACGCAGTATTTT
>NA|TRBV20-1|many|14|TRBJ1-1
CSARVGQAVTEAFF
TGCAGTGCCAGGGTGGGCCAAGCGGTCACTGAAGCTTTCTTT
>TRBD1|TRBV10-2|NA|16|TRBJ2-7
CASSPGVGQGRYEQYF
TGCGCCAGCAGCCCAGGGGTCGGACAGGGCCGCTACGAGCAGTACTTC
>NA|TRBV28|few|13|TRBJ1-2
CASSLYSAYGYTF
TGTGCCAGCAGTCTTTATTCGGCCTATGGCTACACCTTC
>NA|TRBV20-1|few|15|TRBJ2-7
CSARDSSRSSYEQYF
TGCAGTGCTAGAGATTCCAGCCGAAGCTCCTACGAGCAGTACTTC
>TRBD2|TRBV7-2|few|16|TRBJ2-7
CASRPAVAGSSYEQYF
TGTGCCAGCAGACCCGCGGTAGCGGGATCCTCCTACGAGCAGTACTTC
>NA|TRBV6-5|NA|17|TRBJ2-1
CASSYPALRGAGNEQFF
TGTGCCAGCAGTTACCCCGCTTTAAGGGGGGCCGGCAATGAGCAGTTCTTC
>NA|TRBV20-1|few|14|TRBJ2-7
CSASGGDRDYEQYF
TGCAGTGCTAGCGGGGGGGACAGGGACTACGAGCAGTACTTC
>NA|TRBV24-1|few|14|TRBJ1-2
CATSETDGYYGYTF
TGTGCCACCAGTGAAACGGACGGATACTATGGCTACACCTTC
>TRBD2|TRBV7-3|few|20|TRBJ2-2
CASSLKSPSWSGGSTGELFF
TGTGCCAGCAGCTTAAAGTCCCCGAGTTGGAGCGGGGGGTCGACCGGGGAGCTGTTTTTT
>NA|TRBV7-8|NA|14|TRBJ2-7
CASSLFGDAYEQYF
TGTGCCAGCAGCTTATTTGGAGACGCCTACGAGCAGTACTTC
>NA|TRBV28|NA|13|TRBJ2-7
CASNSGPRYEQYF
TGTGCCAGCAACTCCGGGCCCCGTTACGAGCAGTACTTC
>NA|TRBV6-1|NA|14|TRBJ1-4
CASRTAVANEKLFF
TGTGCCAGCAGGACAGCTGTAGCTAATGAAAAACTGTTTTTT
>TRBD1|TRBV20-1|NA|13|TRBJ2-7
CSARQGGILEQYF
TGCAGTGCCCGACAGGGGGGCATCCTCGAGCAGTACTTC
>NA|TRBV29-1|NA|13|TRBJ2-2
CSVGILNTGELFF
TGCAGCGTTGGAATCTTGAACACCGGGGAGCTGTTTTTT
>TRBD1|TRBV7-3|NA|13|TRBJ1-1
CASSLIMGQKAFF
TGTGCCAGCAGCTTAATAATGGGACAGAAAGCTTTCTTT
>NA|TRBV6-2/TRBV6-3|NA|17|TRBJ2-4
CASSYGTSQLNKNIQYF
TGTGCCAGCAGTTACGGTACTTCACAGCTGAACAAAAACATTCAGTACTTC
>NA|TRBV5-1|many|14|TRBJ1-4
CASSLEQLNEKLFF
TGCGCCAGCAGCTTGGAACAGCTTAATGAAAAACTGTTTTTT
>NA|TRBV27|once|17|TRBJ2-5
CATDRTGTGRSQETQYF
TGTGCCACCGATCGTACGGGGACGGGCAGGTCCCAAGAGACCCAGTACTTC
>NA|TRBV6-1|once|12|TRBJ2-7
CASMEGAYEQYF
TGTGCCAGCATGGAGGGGGCCTACGAGCAGTACTTC
>TRBD1|TRBV5-6|few|16|TRBJ2-2
CASSLRTGRNRGELFF
TGTGCCAGCAGCCTAAGGACAGGGCGAAACCGCGGGGAGCTGTTTTTT
>TRBD2|TRBV24-1|few|17|TRBJ2-1
CATSDETSGGIYNEQFF
TGTGCCACCAGTGATGAAACTAGCGGGGGGATCTACAATGAGCAGTTCTTC
>TRBD2|TRBV7-9|few|16|TRBJ2-2
CASSYGLAVNTGELFF
TGTGCCAGCAGCTACGGACTAGCGGTGAACACCGGGGAGCTGTTTTTT
>NA|TRBV7-8|NA|12|TRBJ2-7
CASSLTGQEQYF
TGTGCCAGCAGCTTAACAGGGCAGGAGCAGTACTTC
>TRBD1|TRBV20-1|many|13|TRBJ2-1
CSAEGAAYNEQFF
TGCAGTGCTGAGGGGGCCGCCTACAATGAGCAGTTCTTC
>NA|TRBV15|few|12|TRBJ1-4
CATSRDDEKLFF
TGTGCCACCAGCAGAGATGATGAAAAACTGTTTTTT
>NA|TRBV18|NA|15|TRBJ1-6
CASSPRGQGNSPLHF
TGTGCCAGCTCACCTAGAGGGCAAGGGAATTCACCCCTCCACTTT
>TRBD2|TRBV11-1|NA|19|TRBJ2-4
CASSHLLAGGQLAKNIQYF
TGTGCCAGCAGCCACTTACTAGCGGGAGGACAACTAGCCAAAAACATTCAGTACTTC
>NA|TRBV2|few|12|TRBJ2-3
CASGFWVDTQYF
TGTGCCAGCGGGTTTTGGGTAGATACGCAGTATTTT
>TRBD1|TRBV4-2|NA|14|TRBJ2-1
CASSQESGTGEQFF
TGTGCCAGCAGCCAAGAGTCGGGGACAGGTGAGCAGTTCTTC
>NA|TRBV6-1|NA|16|TRBJ2-1
CASSLSRGAYNNEQFF
TGTGCCAGCAGCCTCTCACGGGGGGCCTATAACAATGAGCAGTTCTTC
>TRBD2|TRBV2|few|14|TRBJ2-3
CASSIAGEGDTQYF
TGTGCCAGCAGCATAGCGGGGGAGGGAGATACGCAGTATTTT
>NA|TRBV10-3|few|14|TRBJ1-1
CAISDLTGLAEAFF
TGTGCCATCAGTGATTTGACAGGACTCGCTGAAGCTTTCTTT